Below, one TCR beta chain is given with its context. This specimen comes from a study of blood T cell repertoires in COVID-19. Study-wide context: T cells, B-cell-depleted T cells, or PBMCs supplied cDNA or gDNA.

The authors' processing: Amplified reference gene primers provided the basis for estimating nucleated cell counts. Repertoires were generated with immunoSEQ multiplex PCR, while TCRdb's copy carries only in-frame clones and drops some. D and trimming were read from the DNA, whereas the V and J calls and clone size are those reported in that table. The table includes over 250,000 clones, around nine tenths detected once. Trimming shortened V by 5 bases and J by 12 bases, and 16 bases separated the two germline ends. CDR1 and CDR2 (germline): SEHNR, FQNEAQ (reference sequence). The CDR3 sequence is 12 residues long.

The gene calls are TRBV7-9 and TRBJ1-2, with D maybe TRBD1 (6 bases). Sequencing input: peripheral blood. The sequence was collected from a woman in her forties who had recovered from COVID-19. The CDR3 region has the DNA TGTGCCAGCAGCCCAACTCAGGGGAAGGACACCTTC. Translated: CASSPTQGKDTF. Combining the CDR3 with reference TRBV7-9 and TRBJ1-2 gives the whole variable domain DTGVSQNPRHKITKRGQNVTFRCDPISEHNRLYWYRQTLGQGPEFLTYFQNEAQLEKSRLLSDRFSAERPKGSFSTLEIQRTEQGDSAMYLCASSPTQGKDTFGSGTRLTVV.